This is a list of T cell receptor beta chains from one sample in a study of cytomegalovirus exposure and HLA in healthy donors. Only in-frame clones appear in the TCRdb table, and some are missing; sequencing was by immunoSEQ multiplex PCR. This listing includes about 84,000 clones. The specimen sequenced was PBMCs. Every receptor here comes from a man between 50 and 59 years old in good health and CMV-seronegative. CDR3s include the opening cysteine and the closing phenylalanine or tryptophan. Each record gives: V gene, D gene, J gene, CDR3 protein, CDR3 DNA. A D gene is named only where the DNA matches it firmly.

v_call: TRBV28; d_call: TRBD1; j_call: TRBJ2-7; cdr3_aa: CASSEDRGGEQYF; cdr3_nt: TGTGCCAGCAGTGAGGACAGGGGAGGCGAGCAGTACTTC
v_call: TRBV19; d_call: TRBD2; j_call: TRBJ2-5; cdr3_aa: CASSRRLAGPQETQYF; cdr3_nt: TGTGCCAGTAGTCGCCGACTAGCGGGGCCCCAAGAGACCCAGTACTTC
v_call: TRBV10-3; d_call: TRBD1; j_call: TRBJ2-6; cdr3_aa: CAITVGQRSGANVLTF; cdr3_nt: TGTGCCATCACGGTGGGACAGCGCTCTGGGGCCAACGTCCTGACTTTC
v_call: TRBV7-3; d_call: TRBD1; j_call: TRBJ1-1; cdr3_aa: CASSSGQVSSEAFF; cdr3_nt: TGTGCCAGCAGCTCGGGACAGGTCAGCTCTGAAGCTTTCTTT
v_call: TRBV2; d_call: TRBD1; j_call: TRBJ2-7; cdr3_aa: CATLNPTSVLGGFYF; cdr3_nt: TGTGCCACCTTAAATCCTACGAGCGTATTAGGGGGCTTCTACTTC
v_call: TRBV5-1; d_call: TRBD2; j_call: TRBJ2-7; cdr3_aa: CASSYGTSGGSNYEQYF; cdr3_nt: TGCGCCAGCAGCTACGGGACTAGCGGGGGCTCAAACTACGAGCAGTACTTC
v_call: TRBV28; d_call: NA; j_call: TRBJ2-1; cdr3_aa: CASNETPSSYNEQFF; cdr3_nt: TGTGCCAGCAACGAGACTCCCAGCTCCTACAATGAGCAGTTCTTC
v_call: TRBV19; d_call: NA; j_call: TRBJ1-6; cdr3_aa: CASSISSRYNSPLHF; cdr3_nt: TGTGCCAGTAGTATATCGAGTCGCTATAATTCACCCCTCCACTTT
v_call: TRBV5-1; d_call: NA; j_call: TRBJ2-5; cdr3_aa: CASSLESRETQYF; cdr3_nt: TGCGCCAGCAGCTTGGAGTCGAGAGAGACCCAGTACTTC
v_call: TRBV6-5; d_call: NA; j_call: TRBJ1-5; cdr3_aa: CASSYSGGRQPQHF; cdr3_nt: TGTGCCAGCAGTTACTCGGGGGGGCGGCAGCCCCAGCATTTT
v_call: TRBV4-2; d_call: TRBD2; j_call: TRBJ2-5; cdr3_aa: CASSQDVSAGGVTQYF; cdr3_nt: TGTGCCAGCAGCCAAGACGTTTCGGCGGGGGGGGTGACCCAGTACTTC
v_call: TRBV27; d_call: NA; j_call: TRBJ2-3; cdr3_aa: CASSLSTWSTDTQYF; cdr3_nt: TGTGCCAGCAGTTTATCGACTTGGAGCACAGATACGCAGTATTTT
v_call: TRBV9; d_call: NA; j_call: TRBJ2-3; cdr3_aa: CASSTVHWGGADTQYF; cdr3_nt: TGTGCCAGCAGCACAGTTCATTGGGGAGGCGCAGATACGCAGTATTTT
v_call: TRBV11-3; d_call: NA; j_call: TRBJ2-3; cdr3_aa: CASSLGSRAGYTDTQYF; cdr3_nt: TGTGCCAGCAGCTTAGGAAGTCGCGCCGGGTACACAGATACGCAGTATTTT
v_call: TRBV27; d_call: NA; j_call: TRBJ1-6; cdr3_aa: CASSLKRGMNSPLHF; cdr3_nt: TGTGCCAGCAGTCTAAAAAGGGGTATGAATTCACCCCTCCACTTT
v_call: TRBV18; d_call: NA; j_call: TRBJ1-1; cdr3_aa: CASSPGRDTEAFF; cdr3_nt: TGTGCCAGCTCACCAGGGAGGGACACTGAAGCTTTCTTT
v_call: TRBV11-2; d_call: NA; j_call: TRBJ1-1; cdr3_aa: CASSLSPGSQIMNTEAFF; cdr3_nt: TGTGCCAGCAGCTTAAGTCCGGGGTCACAGATCATGAACACTGAAGCTTTCTTT
v_call: TRBV14; d_call: NA; j_call: TRBJ1-3; cdr3_aa: CASSASGNTIYF; cdr3_nt: TGTGCCAGCAGCGCCAGTGGAAACACCATATATTTT
v_call: TRBV2; d_call: TRBD1; j_call: TRBJ1-6; cdr3_aa: CASSEWAGGKSNSPLHF; cdr3_nt: TGTGCCAGCAGTGAATGGGCAGGGGGTAAAAGTAATTCACCCCTCCACTTT
v_call: TRBV7-2; d_call: TRBD1; j_call: TRBJ2-7; cdr3_aa: CANSLVGTGAYEQYF; cdr3_nt: TGTGCCAACAGCTTAGTGGGGACAGGGGCCTACGAGCAGTACTTC
v_call: TRBV4-3; d_call: TRBD1; j_call: TRBJ2-3; cdr3_aa: CASSQTGGLTDTQYF; cdr3_nt: TGCGCCAGCAGCCAGACAGGGGGCCTTACAGATACGCAGTATTTT
v_call: TRBV7-2; d_call: NA; j_call: TRBJ1-2; cdr3_aa: CASSLGGIANYGYTF; cdr3_nt: TGTGCCAGCAGCTTAGGAGGGATAGCTAACTATGGCTACACCTTC
v_call: TRBV7-9; d_call: NA; j_call: TRBJ1-4; cdr3_aa: CASSLGRDKEKLFF; cdr3_nt: TGTGCCAGCAGCTTAGGCAGGGACAAAGAAAAACTGTTTTTT
v_call: TRBV2; d_call: NA; j_call: TRBJ1-5; cdr3_aa: CASSVRGLLSNQPQHF; cdr3_nt: TGTGCCAGCAGTGTGCGAGGCCTCCTTAGCAATCAGCCCCAGCATTTT
v_call: TRBV10-1; d_call: NA; j_call: TRBJ1-1; cdr3_aa: CASRSDRPNTEAFF; cdr3_nt: TGCGCCAGCAGATCAGACAGGCCGAACACTGAAGCTTTCTTT
v_call: TRBV6-6; d_call: NA; j_call: TRBJ1-6; cdr3_aa: CASSSAGGTDSPLHF; cdr3_nt: TGTGCCAGCAGTTCGGCCGGGGGGACTGATTCACCCCTCCACTTT
v_call: TRBV6-6; d_call: TRBD1; j_call: TRBJ1-5; cdr3_aa: CASSYGQGGGQPQHF; cdr3_nt: TGTGCCAGCAGTTACGGGCAGGGGGGTGGTCAGCCCCAGCATTTT
v_call: TRBV4-1; d_call: NA; j_call: TRBJ2-6; cdr3_aa: CASSPTAGANVLTF; cdr3_nt: TGCGCCAGCAGCCCCACGGCTGGGGCCAACGTCCTGACTTTC
v_call: TRBV4-1; d_call: TRBD1; j_call: TRBJ1-5; cdr3_aa: CASSQALRQGASQPQHF; cdr3_nt: TGCGCCAGCAGCCAAGCTCTTCGTCAGGGGGCCTCTCAGCCCCAGCATTTT
v_call: TRBV7-9; d_call: TRBD1; j_call: TRBJ1-4; cdr3_aa: CASSPRTGGGEKLFF; cdr3_nt: TGTGCCAGCAGCCCACGGACAGGGGGTGGGGAAAAACTGTTTTTT
v_call: TRBV19; d_call: NA; j_call: TRBJ1-2; cdr3_aa: CATQDTPMFGYTF; cdr3_nt: TGTGCCACCCAGGACACGCCAATGTTTGGCTACACCTTC
v_call: TRBV9; d_call: TRBD1; j_call: TRBJ2-2; cdr3_aa: CASSVAHRGPTGELFF; cdr3_nt: TGTGCCAGCAGCGTAGCCCACAGGGGCCCCACCGGGGAGCTGTTTTTT
v_call: TRBV5-4; d_call: NA; j_call: TRBJ2-7; cdr3_aa: CASSTTTGSYEQYF; cdr3_nt: TGTGCCAGCAGCACGACGACTGGTTCCTACGAGCAGTACTTC
v_call: TRBV6-1; d_call: TRBD1; j_call: TRBJ1-1; cdr3_aa: CASSDGRTGWTEAFF; cdr3_nt: TGTGCCAGCAGTGACGGTAGGACAGGGTGGACTGAAGCTTTCTTT
v_call: TRBV2; d_call: NA; j_call: TRBJ2-7; cdr3_aa: CASRASSYEQYF; cdr3_nt: TGTGCCAGCAGGGCCAGCTCCTACGAGCAGTACTTC
v_call: TRBV30; d_call: NA; j_call: TRBJ1-5; cdr3_aa: CAWTGQSNQPQHF; cdr3_nt: TGTGCCTGGACCGGACAGTCCAATCAGCCCCAGCATTTT
v_call: TRBV29-1; d_call: TRBD1; j_call: TRBJ1-1; cdr3_aa: CSVGWDRDGTEAFF; cdr3_nt: TGCAGCGTTGGTTGGGACAGGGACGGCACTGAAGCTTTCTTT
v_call: TRBV7-8; d_call: TRBD1; j_call: TRBJ1-1; cdr3_aa: CASSIGQGNTEAFF; cdr3_nt: TGTGCCAGCAGCATCGGACAGGGTAACACTGAAGCTTTCTTT
v_call: TRBV6-5; d_call: NA; j_call: TRBJ1-1; cdr3_aa: CASRWDTNTEAFF; cdr3_nt: TGTGCCAGCAGGTGGGACACCAACACTGAAGCTTTCTTT
v_call: TRBV9; d_call: NA; j_call: TRBJ1-4; cdr3_aa: CASTREIATNEKLFF; cdr3_nt: TGTGCCAGCACCCGGGAGATAGCAACTAATGAAAAACTGTTTTTT
v_call: TRBV5-4; d_call: NA; j_call: TRBJ2-5; cdr3_aa: CASSQDSEETQYF; cdr3_nt: TGTGCCAGCAGCCAGGACTCTGAAGAGACCCAGTACTTC
v_call: TRBV6-1; d_call: NA; j_call: TRBJ1-6; cdr3_aa: CASREDSYSYNSPLHF; cdr3_nt: TGTGCCAGCAGGGAAGACAGCTACTCCTATAATTCACCCCTCCACTTT
v_call: TRBV5-1; d_call: NA; j_call: TRBJ1-1; cdr3_aa: CASSLAAGMNTEAFF; cdr3_nt: TGCGCCAGCAGCTTGGCCGCGGGCATGAACACTGAAGCTTTCTTT
v_call: TRBV7-9; d_call: TRBD1; j_call: TRBJ1-4; cdr3_aa: CASSDGTGNEKLFF; cdr3_nt: TGTGCCAGCAGTGACGGGACAGGGAATGAAAAACTGTTTTTT
v_call: TRBV28; d_call: NA; j_call: TRBJ1-1; cdr3_aa: CASSFGKRTEAFF; cdr3_nt: TGTGCCAGCAGTTTCGGTAAGAGGACTGAAGCTTTCTTT
v_call: TRBV5-1; d_call: NA; j_call: TRBJ2-6; cdr3_aa: CASSLGTAGANVLTF; cdr3_nt: TGCGCCAGCAGCTTGGGAACAGCTGGGGCCAACGTCCTGACTTTC
v_call: TRBV2; d_call: NA; j_call: TRBJ2-7; cdr3_aa: CASSEAQRWEQYF; cdr3_nt: TGTGCCAGCAGTGAAGCGCAGCGGTGGGAGCAGTACTTC
v_call: TRBV30; d_call: NA; j_call: TRBJ2-3; cdr3_aa: CAWSPSDTQYF; cdr3_nt: TGTGCCTGGAGTCCCTCCGATACGCAGTATTTT